The 22 T cell receptor beta chains in this list originate from one sample, sequenced in a study of cytomegalovirus exposure and HLA in healthy donors. The PCR had 60 Vbeta and 13 Jbeta primers. Sequenced by immunoSEQ multiplex PCR; TCRdb stores in-frame clones only, minus some. The repertoire has fewer than 200,000 clones, roughly 84% of them found once; the top ten carry around 1%. The sequenced material came from PBMCs. The receptor source for this set is a man between 25 and 39 years old in good health and CMV-seronegative.

This rearrangement joins TRBV2 to TRBJ1-5; tentatively, D is TRBD1 (6 bases). CDR1 is SNHLY, CDR2 FYNNEI, per germline. Trimming took 3 bases from V and 7 from J, leaving 13 bases between them. This CDR3 is 14 amino acids long. The CDR3 protein is CASSEGTRGQPQHF. The CDR3 bases are TGTGCCAGCAGTGAGGGGACAAGGGGACAGCCCCAGCATTTT.

This chain links TRBV19 with TRBJ2-3, with 13 bases identical to TRBD2. Germline V CDR1 and CDR2: LNHDA, SQIVND (reference sequence). J gave up 2 bases and V 8 bases, and 7 bases lay outside the gene matches. The CDR3 loop spans 16 amino acids. The CDR3 region has the DNA TGTGCCAGTCGTACGACTAGCGGGGGGACCACAGATACGCAGTATTTT. Its translation is CASRTTSGGTTDTQYF.

This chain links TRBV11-3 with TRBJ2-7, with D perhaps matching TRBD2 (5 bases). The V gene's germline CDR1 is SGHNT and CDR2 YENEEA. CDR3 length: 13 amino acids. V was trimmed by 2 bases and J by 3 bases, leaving 8 bases between them. In DNA form, the CDR3 reads TGTGCCAGCAGCTTAATAGGAGGCTACGAGCAGTACTTC. Its translation: CASSLIGGYEQYF.

The chain has TRBV7-2 and TRBJ1-2; no reliable D call. The germline V gene has CDR1 SGHTA and CDR2 FQGNSA. The CDR3 consists of 13 residues. V was clipped by 5 bases and J by 8 bases, with 15 bases between them. CDR3 amino acids: CASSAPGGIGYTF. Here the CDR3 DNA reads TGTGCCAGCAGCGCGCCGGGAGGTATCGGCTACACCTTC.

The J gene is TRBJ2-2, the V gene TRBV30, with TRBD2 identical over 11 bases. The CDR3 extends over 15 amino acids. Germline V gene sequence: CDR1 GTSNPN, CDR2 SVGIG (reference sequence). After removal of 0 bases from V and 7 bases from J, the junction contained 4 bases not matched to a gene. DNA of the CDR3: TGTGCCTGGAGTGTATTAGCGGGAGGGGTCGGGGAGCTGTTTTTT. Protein product: CAWSVLAGGVGELFF.

This rearrangement joins TRBV5-8 to TRBJ2-7; 9 bases line up with TRBD1. Germline loops: CDR1 SGHTS, CDR2 YDEGEE. Trimming cost V 0 bases and J 5 bases; bases outside gene matches: 6. The CDR3 runs 15 residues. The CDR3: CASSLGGTGIHEQYF. DNA for the CDR3: TGTGCCAGCAGCTTGGGCGGGACAGGGATCCACGAGCAGTACTTC.

The chain uses TRBV9 and TRBJ2-3; 8 nucleotides line up with TRBD1. Germline V gene data show CDR1 as SGDLS and CDR2 as YYNGEE. V lost 3 bases to trimming and J lost 3 bases; unmatched junction nucleotides: 3. The CDR3 is 14 amino acids. The CDR3 is CASSDRTGTDTQYF. The CDR3 DNA reads TGTGCCAGCAGCGATCGGACAGGGACAGATACGCAGTATTTT.

The chain couples TRBV4-1 to TRBJ2-5; TRBD1 aligns across 9 bases. The V segment lost 3 bases and the J segment 4 bases; nucleotides outside the gene matches: 6. Germline assignment: CDR1 MGHRA and CDR2 YSYEKL. This CDR3 contains 15 residues. CDR3 sequence: CASSQPGTGLETQYF. The CDR3 coding sequence is TGCGCCAGCAGCCAGCCCGGGACAGGGCTAGAGACCCAGTACTTC.

This sequence joins TRBV18 and TRBJ2-5, with 8 nucleotides matching TRBD1. V was pared by 7 bases and J by 4 bases, with 11 bases of the junction left unmatched. Looked up from germline, CDR1 is KGHSH and CDR2 is LQKENI. The CDR3 loop spans 15 amino acids. This CDR3 reads CASFQTGAVSETQYF. CDR3 nucleotide sequence: TGTGCCAGCTTTCAGACAGGGGCGGTGTCAGAGACCCAGTACTTC.

This chain connects TRBV9 to TRBJ1-2; 7 bases align to TRBD1. V was pared by 0 bases and J by 3 bases, with 2 bases of the junction left unmatched. Germline lookup yields CDR1 SGDLS and CDR2 YYNGEE. The CDR3 is made up of 14 amino acids. This chain's CDR3 is CASSVGTGDYGYTF. The CDR3 DNA reads as TGTGCCAGCAGCGTAGGGACAGGCGACTATGGCTACACCTTC.

The chain links TRBV6-5 to TRBJ2-5; 7 nucleotides align to TRBD1. The DNA end is a closer match to TRBJ2-7, so the J assignment may be wrong. In germline, CDR1 is MNHEY, CDR2 SVGAGI. The CDR3 contains 14 residues. The CDR3, as DNA: TGTGCCAGCAGTTACGTTGAGGGGGCGGCCGAGCAGTACTTC. This encodes CASSYVEGAAEQYF.

The V gene is TRBV29-1, the J gene TRBJ2-7; TRBD2 might be the D (6 bases). The germline gives CDR1 SQVTM, CDR2 ANQGSEA. This CDR3 has 12 amino acids. V lost 4 bases and J 3 bases, leaving 10 bases between the germline ends. DNA of the CDR3: TGCAGCGTTGTTTTCGGGGGCTACGAGCAGTACTTC. Translating it yields CSVVFGGYEQYF.

A few counts support this clone. The chain couples TRBV6-6 to TRBJ1-4; D gene ambiguous. Germline-derived CDR1 and CDR2 are MNHNY and SVGAGI (reference sequence). V was clipped by 11 bases and J by 0 bases, with 10 bases between them. The CDR3 extends over 13 amino acids. The CDR3 nucleotides are TGTGCCGGGCTCGATTCAACTAATGAAAAACTGTTTTTT. It yields the protein CAGLDSTNEKLFF.

The chain couples TRBV5-5 to TRBJ1-2; 10 nucleotides match TRBD1. Germline-derived CDR1 and CDR2 are SGHKS and YYEKEE (reference sequence). The trim removed 4 bases at V and 8 bases at J, leaving 17 bases unmatched. The CDR3 is 17 residues long. CDR3 DNA: TGTGCCAGCAGCGGAGGGACAGGGGAACGGCCTACTATGGGCTACACCTTC. As protein: CASSGGTGERPTMGYTF.

This chain uses TRBV15 with TRBJ2-1; D call uncertain. CDR1 and CDR2 from the germline V gene are LNHNV and YYDKDF (reference sequence). There are 12 residues in the CDR3. V gave up 1 base and J gave up 9 bases, with 7 bases separating them. The CDR3 spells CATSRVSREQFF. The DNA for the CDR3 is TGTGCCACCAGCAGAGTCAGTCGTGAGCAGTTCTTC. The whole variable domain, remainder taken from reference TRBV15 and TRBJ2-1, is DAMVIQNPRYQVTQFGKPVTLSCSQTLNHNVMYWYQQKSSQAPKLLFHYYDKDFNNEADTPDNFQSRRPNTSFCFLDIRSPGLGDTAMYLCATSRVSREQFFGPGTRLTVL.

The genes are TRBV12-5 and TRBJ2-1; 9 bases are a match to TRBD2. The V gene's germline CDR1 is LGHNT and CDR2 FRNRAP. Losses at the gene ends were 6 bases for V and 9 bases for J; bases not matched to a gene: 3. The CDR3 covers 12 residues. CDR3 DNA: TGTGCTAGTGGGGGACTAGCTCTTGAGCAGTTCTTC. It specifies CASGGLALEQFF.

The chain couples TRBV5-5 to TRBJ2-7; TRBD2 aligns across 10 bases. This CDR3 is 16 amino acids long. Looked up from germline, CDR1 is SGHKS and CDR2 is YYEKEE (reference sequence). V lost 2 bases to trimming and J lost 3 bases; unmatched junction nucleotides: 8. The chain's CDR3 is CASSFPTSGQNYEQYF. The CDR3 DNA sequence: TGTGCCAGCAGCTTCCCGACTAGCGGGCAGAACTACGAGCAGTACTTC.

V gene TRBV27 combines with J gene TRBJ2-7; D not resolved. This CDR3 spans 14 amino acids. Looked up from germline, CDR1 is MNHEY and CDR2 is SMNVEV (reference sequence). The ends were cut back, 6 bases at V and 0 bases at J, with 12 bases in the middle. CDR3 loop: CASSRTWSSYEQYF. The CDR3 bases are TGTGCCAGCAGCCGCACTTGGAGCTCCTACGAGCAGTACTTC.

This clone has only a few counts. The chain has TRBV7-3 and TRBJ2-1; 11 bases are a match to TRBD2. From germline, CDR1 is SGHTA and CDR2 FQGTGA. With V trimmed by 3 bases and J by 8 bases, 6 bases remained unmatched. The CDR3 sequence is 15 residues long. The CDR3 loop is CASSFGLAGGDEQFF. As DNA, the CDR3 is TGTGCCAGCAGCTTTGGTTTAGCGGGAGGGGATGAGCAGTTCTTC.

This clone has more than one count but fewer than ten. The chain joins TRBV4-1 to TRBJ2-7; D gene unclear. Germline V gene lookup returns CDR1 MGHRA and CDR2 YSYEKL. The length of the CDR3 is 14 residues. V lost 4 bases to trimming and J lost 1 base, with 11 bases between them. CDR3 coding DNA: TGCGCCAGCAGCCCCGGCGGCGAGTCCTACGAGCAGTACTTC. Protein product: CASSPGGESYEQYF.

As regards this clone: A read error may account for a junction end that differs from germline. The chain uses TRBV7-7 and TRBJ2-7, with TRBD1 as a possible D gene (6 bases). This CDR3 spans 13 amino acids. Germline CDR1 is SSHAT and CDR2 is FNYEAQ (reference sequence). The CDR3: CASSLGDTYEQYF. CDR3 DNA sequence: TGTGCTAGCAGCTTAGGGGACACCTACGAGCAGTACTTC.

V is TRBV6-4 and J is TRBJ2-7; 10 nucleotides align to TRBD1. V lost 6 bases, J lost 2 bases, and 7 bases stayed unmatched. Germline V gene sequence: CDR1 MRHNA, CDR2 SNTAGT. This CDR3 comprises 15 residues. This CDR3 is CASSAGQGPTYEQYF. CDR3 coding DNA: TGTGCCAGCAGCGCGGGACAGGGGCCCACCTACGAGCAGTACTTC.